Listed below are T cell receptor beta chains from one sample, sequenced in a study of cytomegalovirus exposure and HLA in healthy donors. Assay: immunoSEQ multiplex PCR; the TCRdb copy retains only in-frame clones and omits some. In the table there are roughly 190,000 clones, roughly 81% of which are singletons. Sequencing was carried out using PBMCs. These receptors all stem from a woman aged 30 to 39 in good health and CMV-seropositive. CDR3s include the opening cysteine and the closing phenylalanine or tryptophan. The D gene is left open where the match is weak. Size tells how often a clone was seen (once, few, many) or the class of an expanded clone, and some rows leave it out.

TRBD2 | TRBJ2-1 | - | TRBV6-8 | CASSLSGGNHNEQFF | TGTGCCAGCAGCCTTAGCGGGGGGAACCACAATGAGCAGTTCTTC
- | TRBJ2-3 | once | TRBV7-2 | CASSLAVRGTDTQYF | TGTGCCAGCAGCTTAGCGGTTAGAGGCACAGATACGCAGTATTTT
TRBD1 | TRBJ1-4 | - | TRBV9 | CASSVEAGGVKLFF | TGTGCCAGCAGCGTAGAGGCAGGGGGCGTAAAACTGTTTTTT
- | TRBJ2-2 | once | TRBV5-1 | CASSYSGTMNTGELFF | TGCGCCAGCAGCTACTCCGGGACAATGAACACCGGGGAGCTGTTTTTT
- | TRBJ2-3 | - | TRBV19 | CASSPGLTTDTQYF | TGTGCCAGTAGTCCGGGACTTACCACAGATACGCAGTATTTT
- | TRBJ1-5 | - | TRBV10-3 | CAISESRLVSNQPQHF | TGTGCCATCAGTGAGTCGCGGCTGGTGAGCAATCAGCCCCAGCATTTT
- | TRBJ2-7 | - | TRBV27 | CASRKSGTPDSYEQYF | TGTGCCAGCAGAAAGTCCGGGACTCCGGATTCCTACGAGCAGTACTTC
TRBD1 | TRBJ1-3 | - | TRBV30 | CALTRGPGNTIYF | TGTGCCTTAACCAGGGGGCCGGGAAACACCATATATTTT
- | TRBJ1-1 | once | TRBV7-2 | CASSRQPNTEAFF | TGTGCCAGCAGCAGACAGCCCAACACTGAAGCTTTCTTT
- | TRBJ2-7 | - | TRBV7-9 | CASSVTDTAYEQYF | TGTGCCAGCAGCGTGACGGACACAGCCTACGAGCAGTACTTC
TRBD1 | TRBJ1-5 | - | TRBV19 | CASSTGALKPQHF | TGTGCCAGTAGCACAGGGGCTTTAAAGCCCCAGCATTTT
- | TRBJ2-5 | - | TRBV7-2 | CASSSARQETQYF | TGTGCCAGCAGCTCCGCCAGACAAGAGACCCAGTACTTC
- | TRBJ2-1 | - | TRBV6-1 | CASRNGGSSYNEQFF | TGTGCCAGCAGGAATGGGGGGTCCTCCTACAATGAGCAGTTCTTC
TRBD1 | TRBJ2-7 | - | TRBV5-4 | CASSEIPTGGYEQYF | TGTGCCAGCAGCGAAATACCGACAGGGGGATACGAGCAGTACTTC
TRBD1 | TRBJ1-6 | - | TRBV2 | CASSDSGTGVSPLHF | TGTGCCAGCAGTGACTCCGGGACAGGGGTTTCACCCCTCCACTTT
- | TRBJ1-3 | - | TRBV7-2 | CASSLGQFHSGNTIYF | TGTGCCAGCAGCTTAGGACAGTTTCACTCTGGAAACACCATATATTTT
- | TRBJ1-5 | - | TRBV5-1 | CASSLLPAASTKNQPQHF | TGCGCCAGCAGCTTGCTCCCAGCCGCCAGTACTAAAAATCAGCCCCAGCATTTT
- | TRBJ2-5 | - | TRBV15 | CATSPLQETQYF | TGTGCCACCAGCCCTTTACAAGAGACCCAGTACTTC
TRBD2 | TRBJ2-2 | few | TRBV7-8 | CASSSNSGRAPGELFF | TGTGCCAGCAGCTCAAATAGCGGGAGGGCCCCCGGGGAGCTGTTTTTT
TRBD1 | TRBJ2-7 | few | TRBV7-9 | CASSLFLGTGALNEQYF | TGTGCCAGCAGCTTATTCTTAGGGACAGGGGCCCTGAACGAGCAGTACTTC
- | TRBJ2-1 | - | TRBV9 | CASSVGESSYNEQFF | TGTGCCAGCAGCGTAGGTGAGTCCTCCTACAATGAGCAGTTCTTC
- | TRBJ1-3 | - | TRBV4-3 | CASSLTSSGNTIYF | TGCGCCAGCAGCCTCACAAGCTCTGGAAACACCATATATTTT
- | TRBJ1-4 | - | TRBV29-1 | CSVAFFPGFNEKLFF | TGCAGCGTTGCTTTTTTTCCAGGGTTCAATGAAAAACTGTTTTTT
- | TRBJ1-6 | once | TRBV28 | CASSSRGAGYSPLHF | TGTGCCAGCAGCTCCCGTGGGGCAGGCTATTCACCCCTCCACTTT
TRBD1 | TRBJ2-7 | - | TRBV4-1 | CASSQGQGAHEQYF | TGCGCCAGCAGCCAGGGACAGGGTGCCCACGAGCAGTACTTC
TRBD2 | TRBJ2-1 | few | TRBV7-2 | CASSLEAGGLSNEQFF | TGTGCCAGCAGCTTAGAAGCGGGGGGGTTGTCGAATGAGCAGTTCTTC
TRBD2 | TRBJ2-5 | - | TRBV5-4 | CASSSGTREETQYF | TGTGCCAGCAGCTCGGGGACTAGGGAAGAGACCCAGTACTTC
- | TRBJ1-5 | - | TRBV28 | CASSFPFDTQQPQHF | TGTGCCAGCAGTTTCCCCTTCGACACGCAACAGCCCCAGCATTTT
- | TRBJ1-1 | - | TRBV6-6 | CASSIEQTTAFF | TGTGCCAGCAGTATTGAACAGACTACCGCCTTCTTT
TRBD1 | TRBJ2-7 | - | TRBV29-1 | CSVRTGGDEQYF | TGCAGCGTCCGGACAGGGGGCGACGAGCAGTACTTC
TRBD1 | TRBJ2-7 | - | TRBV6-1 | CASNRDRSYEQYF | TGTGCCAGCAACCGGGACAGGTCCTACGAGCAGTACTTC
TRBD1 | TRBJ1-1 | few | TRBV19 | CASSIRGLTEAFF | TGTGCCAGTAGTATCAGGGGGCTCACTGAAGCTTTCTTT